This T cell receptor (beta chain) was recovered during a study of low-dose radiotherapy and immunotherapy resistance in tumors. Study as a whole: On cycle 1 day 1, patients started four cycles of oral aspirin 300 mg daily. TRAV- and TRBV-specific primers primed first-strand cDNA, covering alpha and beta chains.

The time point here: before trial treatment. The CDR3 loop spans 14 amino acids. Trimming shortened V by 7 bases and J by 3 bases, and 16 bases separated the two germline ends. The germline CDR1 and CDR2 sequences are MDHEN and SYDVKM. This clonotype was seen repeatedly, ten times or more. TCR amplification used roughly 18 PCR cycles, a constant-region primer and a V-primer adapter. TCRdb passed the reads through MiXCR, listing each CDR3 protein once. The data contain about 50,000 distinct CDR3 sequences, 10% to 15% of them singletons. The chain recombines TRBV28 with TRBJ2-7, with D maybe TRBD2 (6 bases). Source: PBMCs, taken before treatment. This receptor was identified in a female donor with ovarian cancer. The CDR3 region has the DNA TGTGCCAGCATCCGAACAAGGGGACTCTACGAGCAGTACTTC. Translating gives CASIRTRGLYEQYF. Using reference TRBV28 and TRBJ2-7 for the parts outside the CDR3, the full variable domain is DVKVTQSSRYLVKRTGEKVFLECVQDMDHENMFWYRQDPGLGLRLIYFSYDVKMKEKGDIPEGYSVSREKKERFSLILESASTNQTSMYLCASIRTRGLYEQYFGPGTRLTVT.